The subject of this entry is one T cell receptor (beta chain). The germline gives CDR1 MGHDK, CDR2 SYGVNS. This CDR3 has 15 amino acids. V shed 3 bases and J shed 9 bases, with 18 bases lying between them. These data are taken from a study of shared clonotypes between healthy human individuals. Method: immunoSEQ multiplex PCR; TCRdb's copy keeps in-frame clones and lacks some. Among 2 million to 3 million clones listed, 93% were seen once. Material: naive CD4+ T cells from PBMCs. Subset noted: CD45RA+ positively selected. V and J are TRBV25-1 and TRBJ2-1; D might be TRBD2 (6 bases). The clonotype was recovered from a man aged 18 to 30 in good health. Some clones in this sample may be carry-over from other donors' samples. The CDR3 region has the DNA TGTGCCAGCAGTGAGAAAGGAGGAGGGGCCCGTGAGCAGTTCTTC. It is translated as CASSEKGGGAREQFF.